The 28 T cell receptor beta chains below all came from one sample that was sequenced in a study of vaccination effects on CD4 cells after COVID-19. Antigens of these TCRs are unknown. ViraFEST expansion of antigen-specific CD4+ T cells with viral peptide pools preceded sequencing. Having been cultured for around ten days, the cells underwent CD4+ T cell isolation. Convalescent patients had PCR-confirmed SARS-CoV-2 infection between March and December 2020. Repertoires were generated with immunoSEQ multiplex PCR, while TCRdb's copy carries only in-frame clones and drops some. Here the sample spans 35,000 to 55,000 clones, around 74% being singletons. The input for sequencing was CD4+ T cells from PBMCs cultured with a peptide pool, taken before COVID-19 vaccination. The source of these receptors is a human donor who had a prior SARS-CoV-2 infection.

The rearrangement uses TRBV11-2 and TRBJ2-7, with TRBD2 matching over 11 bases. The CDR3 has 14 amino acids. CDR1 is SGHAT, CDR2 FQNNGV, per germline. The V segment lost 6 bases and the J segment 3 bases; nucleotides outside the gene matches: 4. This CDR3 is CASRVAGGLYEQYF. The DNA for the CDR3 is TGTGCCAGCAGAGTAGCGGGGGGGCTCTACGAGCAGTACTTC.

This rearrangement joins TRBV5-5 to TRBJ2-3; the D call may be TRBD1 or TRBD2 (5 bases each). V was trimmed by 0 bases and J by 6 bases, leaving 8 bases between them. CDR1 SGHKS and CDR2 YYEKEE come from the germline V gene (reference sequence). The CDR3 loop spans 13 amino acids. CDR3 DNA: TGTGCCAGCAGCTTGGCCTGGGGGGATACGCAGTATTTT. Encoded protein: CASSLAWGDTQYF.

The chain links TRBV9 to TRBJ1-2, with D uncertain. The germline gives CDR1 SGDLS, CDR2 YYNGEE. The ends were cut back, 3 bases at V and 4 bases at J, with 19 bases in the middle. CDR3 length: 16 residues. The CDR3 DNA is TGTGCCAGCAGCGCCCCGGCAGGCCGATATATCTATGGCTACACCTTC. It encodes CASSAPAGRYIYGYTF.

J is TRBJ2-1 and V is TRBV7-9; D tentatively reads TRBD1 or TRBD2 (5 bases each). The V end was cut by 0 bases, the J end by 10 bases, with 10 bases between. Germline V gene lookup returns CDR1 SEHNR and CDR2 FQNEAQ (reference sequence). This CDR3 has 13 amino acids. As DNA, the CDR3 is TGTGCCAGCAGCTTAGCGGGGACGGCCGAGCAGTTCTTC. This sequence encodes CASSLAGTAEQFF.

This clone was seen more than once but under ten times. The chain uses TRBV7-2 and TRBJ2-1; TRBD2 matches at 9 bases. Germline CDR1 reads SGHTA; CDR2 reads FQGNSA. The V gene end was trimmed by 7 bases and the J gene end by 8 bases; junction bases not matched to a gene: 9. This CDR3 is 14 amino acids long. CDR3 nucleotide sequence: TGTGCCAGCATCCTTTCCACTAGCGGGCATGAGCAGTTCTTC. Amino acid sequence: CASILSTSGHEQFF.

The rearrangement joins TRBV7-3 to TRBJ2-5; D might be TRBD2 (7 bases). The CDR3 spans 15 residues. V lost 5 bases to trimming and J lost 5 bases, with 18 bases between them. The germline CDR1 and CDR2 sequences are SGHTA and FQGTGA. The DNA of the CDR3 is TGTGCCAGCAGCCTCGAGGGGGGGCCTTATGAGACCCAGTACTTC. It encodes CASSLEGGPYETQYF.

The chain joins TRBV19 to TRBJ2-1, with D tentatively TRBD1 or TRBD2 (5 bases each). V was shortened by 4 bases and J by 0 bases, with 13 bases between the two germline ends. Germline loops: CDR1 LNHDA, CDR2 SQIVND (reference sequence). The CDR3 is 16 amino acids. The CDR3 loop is CASSTPGRSSYNEQFF. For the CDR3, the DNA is TGTGCCAGTAGTACACCGGGGCGGAGCTCCTACAATGAGCAGTTCTTC.

The CDR3 DNA follows: TGTGCCAGCCATGGGACAGGGGGCTGGGGCAATCAGCCCCAGCATTTT. Translation: CASHGTGGWGNQPQHF. The genes are TRBV19 and TRBJ1-5; TRBD1 matches 12 bases. CDR3 length: 16 amino acids. In germline, CDR1 is LNHDA, CDR2 SQIVND (reference sequence). The trim removed 9 bases at V and 2 bases at J, leaving 8 bases unmatched.

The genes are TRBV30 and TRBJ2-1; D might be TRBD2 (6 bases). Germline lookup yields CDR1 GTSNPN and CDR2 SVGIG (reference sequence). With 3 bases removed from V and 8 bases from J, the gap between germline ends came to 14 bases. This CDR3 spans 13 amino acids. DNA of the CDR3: TGTGCCTGGAGAAAGCGGGTCTTCCATGAGCAGTTCTTC. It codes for CAWRKRVFHEQFF.

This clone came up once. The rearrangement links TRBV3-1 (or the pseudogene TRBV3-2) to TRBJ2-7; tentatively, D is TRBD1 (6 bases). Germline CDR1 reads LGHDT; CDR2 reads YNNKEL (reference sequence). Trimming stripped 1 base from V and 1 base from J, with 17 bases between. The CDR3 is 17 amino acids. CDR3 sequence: CASSQVLRGGGSYEQYF. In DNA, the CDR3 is TGTGCCAGCAGCCAAGTTCTCAGGGGCGGTGGTTCCTACGAGCAGTACTTC.

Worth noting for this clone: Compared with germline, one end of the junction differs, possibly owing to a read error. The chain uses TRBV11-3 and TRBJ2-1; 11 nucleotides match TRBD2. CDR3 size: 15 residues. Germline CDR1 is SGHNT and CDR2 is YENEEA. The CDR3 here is CASSLDTVAGGPWIF. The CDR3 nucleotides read TGTGCCAGCAGCTTAGATACGGTAGCGGGAGGGCCATGGATCTTC.

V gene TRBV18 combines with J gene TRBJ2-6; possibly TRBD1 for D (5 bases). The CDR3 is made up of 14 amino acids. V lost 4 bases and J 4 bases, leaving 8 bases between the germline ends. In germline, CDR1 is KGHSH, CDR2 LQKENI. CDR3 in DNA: TGTGCCAGCTCACAGGGGCCAGGGGCCAACGTCCTGACTTTC. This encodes CASSQGPGANVLTF.

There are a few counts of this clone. The CDR3 DNA sequence: TGCGCCAGCAGCTTGGCCCCTGGACAGAAAGCTTTCTTT. Translation gives CASSLAPGQKAFF. The chain combines TRBV5-1 with TRBJ1-1; D may be TRBD1 (6 bases). This CDR3 has 13 residues. Deletions cut 0 bases from V and 9 bases from J, with 12 bases between. The germline gives CDR1 SGHRS, CDR2 YFSETQ.

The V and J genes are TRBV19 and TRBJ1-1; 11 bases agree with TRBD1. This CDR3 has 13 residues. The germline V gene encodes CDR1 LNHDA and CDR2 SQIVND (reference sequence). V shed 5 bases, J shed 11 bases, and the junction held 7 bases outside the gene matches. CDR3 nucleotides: TGTGCCAGTAGTGTGGACAGGGGGCGAAAGGCTTTCTTT. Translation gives CASSVDRGRKAFF.

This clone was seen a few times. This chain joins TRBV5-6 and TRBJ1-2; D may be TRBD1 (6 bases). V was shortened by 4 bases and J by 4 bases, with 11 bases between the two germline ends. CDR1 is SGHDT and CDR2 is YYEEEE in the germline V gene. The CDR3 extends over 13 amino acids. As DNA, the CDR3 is TGTGCCAGCAGCACAGGGACAATCTATGGCTACACCTTC. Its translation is CASSTGTIYGYTF.

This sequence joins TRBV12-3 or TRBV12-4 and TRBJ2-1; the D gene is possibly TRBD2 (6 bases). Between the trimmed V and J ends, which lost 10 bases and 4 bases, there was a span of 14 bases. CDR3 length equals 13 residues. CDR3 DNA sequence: TGTGCCACCAAGGGCGGGAAGTACAATGAGCAGTTCTTC. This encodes CATKGGKYNEQFF.

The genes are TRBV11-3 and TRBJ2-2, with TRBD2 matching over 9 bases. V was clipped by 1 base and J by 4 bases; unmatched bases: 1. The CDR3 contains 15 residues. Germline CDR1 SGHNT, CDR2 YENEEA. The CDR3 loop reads CASSLGGRVTGELFF. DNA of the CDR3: TGTGCCAGCAGCTTAGGCGGGAGGGTCACCGGGGAGCTGTTTTTT.

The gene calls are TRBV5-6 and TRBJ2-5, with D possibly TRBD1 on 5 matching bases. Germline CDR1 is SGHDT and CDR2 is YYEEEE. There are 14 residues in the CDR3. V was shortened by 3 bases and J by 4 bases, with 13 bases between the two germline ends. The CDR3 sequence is CASSSVGRGETQYF. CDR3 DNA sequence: TGTGCCAGCAGCTCCGTAGGTAGGGGAGAGACCCAGTACTTC.

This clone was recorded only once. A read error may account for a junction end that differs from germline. The CDR3 sequence is CASSLGQTSSDEQYF. CDR3 sequence (DNA): TGTGCCAGCAGCCTCGGGCAGACTAGCTCCGACGAGCAGTACTTC. The chain couples TRBV11-3 to TRBJ2-7; 7 nucleotides align to TRBD2. The CDR3 is 15 residues long. Germline V lookup: CDR1 SGHNT, CDR2 YENEEA. Full variable domain (remainder filled in from reference TRBV11-3 and TRBJ2-7): EAGVVQSPRYKIIEKKQPVAFWCNPISGHNTLYWYLQNLGQGPELLIRYENEEAVDDSQLPKDRFSAERLKGVDSTLKIQPAELGDSAVYLCASSLGQTSSDEQYFGPGTRLTVT.

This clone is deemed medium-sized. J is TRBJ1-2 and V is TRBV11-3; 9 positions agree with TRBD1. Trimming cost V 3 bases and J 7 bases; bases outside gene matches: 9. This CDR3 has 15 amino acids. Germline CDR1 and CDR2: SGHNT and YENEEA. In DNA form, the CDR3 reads TGTGCCAGCAGCTTTAGAGGTGGGACAGGGTCTGGCTACACCTTC. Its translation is CASSFRGGTGSGYTF.

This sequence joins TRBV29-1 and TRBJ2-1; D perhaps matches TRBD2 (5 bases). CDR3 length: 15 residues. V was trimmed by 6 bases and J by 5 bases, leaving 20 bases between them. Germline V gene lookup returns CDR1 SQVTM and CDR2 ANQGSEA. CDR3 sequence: CSVGKGIGVNNEQFF. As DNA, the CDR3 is TGCAGCGTCGGGAAGGGTATTGGGGTGAACAATGAGCAGTTCTTC.

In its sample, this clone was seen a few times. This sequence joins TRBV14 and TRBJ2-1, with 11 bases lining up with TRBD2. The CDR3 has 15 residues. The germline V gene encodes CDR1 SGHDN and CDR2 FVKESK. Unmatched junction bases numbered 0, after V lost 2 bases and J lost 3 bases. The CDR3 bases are TGTGCCAGCAGCCAACTAGCGGGGGGCTACAATGAGCAGTTCTTC. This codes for CASSQLAGGYNEQFF.

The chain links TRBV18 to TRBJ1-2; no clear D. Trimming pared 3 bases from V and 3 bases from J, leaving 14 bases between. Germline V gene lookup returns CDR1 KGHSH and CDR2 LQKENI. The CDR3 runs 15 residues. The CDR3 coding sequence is TGTGCCAGCTCACCCCGGTCCGCCGGCGACTATGGCTACACCTTC. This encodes CASSPRSAGDYGYTF.

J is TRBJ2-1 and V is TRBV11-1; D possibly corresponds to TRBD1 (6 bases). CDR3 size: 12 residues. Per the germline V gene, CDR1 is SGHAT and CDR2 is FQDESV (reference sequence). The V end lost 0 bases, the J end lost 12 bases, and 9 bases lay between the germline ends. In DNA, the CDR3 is TGTGCCAGCAGCTTAGCGAGGGGGAGGCAGTTCTTC. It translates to CASSLARGRQFF.

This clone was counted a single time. The CDR3 reads CASRGGRSNEKLFF. The CDR3 DNA reads as TGTGCCAGCAGGGGAGGGCGGTCTAATGAAAAACTGTTTTTT. This chain connects TRBV3-1 (or the pseudogene TRBV3-2) to TRBJ1-4; D not resolved. Trimming removed 6 bases at V and 3 bases at J, with 11 bases between. The CDR3 sequence is 14 residues long. Germline CDR1 and CDR2: LGHDT and YNNKEL (reference sequence).

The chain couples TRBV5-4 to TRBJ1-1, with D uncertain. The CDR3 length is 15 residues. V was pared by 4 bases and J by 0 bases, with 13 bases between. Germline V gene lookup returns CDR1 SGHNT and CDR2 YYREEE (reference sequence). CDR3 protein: CASSPRGGLNTEAFF. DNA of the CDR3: TGTGCCAGCAGCCCCCGTGGAGGCCTGAACACTGAAGCTTTCTTT.

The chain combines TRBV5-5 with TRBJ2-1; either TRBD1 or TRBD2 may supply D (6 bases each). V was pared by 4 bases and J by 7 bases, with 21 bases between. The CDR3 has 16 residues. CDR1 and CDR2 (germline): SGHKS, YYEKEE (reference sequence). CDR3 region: CASSTQGTPSWNEQFF. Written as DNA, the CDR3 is TGTGCCAGCAGCACCCAGGGGACTCCCTCCTGGAATGAGCAGTTCTTC.

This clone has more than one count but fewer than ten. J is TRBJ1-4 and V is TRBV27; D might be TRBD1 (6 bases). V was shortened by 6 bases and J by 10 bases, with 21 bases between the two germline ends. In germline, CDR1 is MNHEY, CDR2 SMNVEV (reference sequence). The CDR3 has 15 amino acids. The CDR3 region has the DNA TGTGCCAGCAGCCAAATCACTAACAGGGTTGGAAAACTGTTTTTT. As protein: CASSQITNRVGKLFF.